Listed below are T cell receptor beta chains from one sample, sequenced in a study of control samples from healthy donors and cancer patients. Only in-frame clones appear in the TCRdb table, and some are missing; sequencing was by immunoSEQ multiplex PCR. In the table there are around 93,000 clones, roughly 92% of which are singletons. Sequencing input: blood. The receptors were sampled from a human donor in good health. The donor label of this sample is uncertain. Both conserved end residues are part of each CDR3. D genes are given only for firm matches. Clone size, where shown, is once, few, many, or a class for clones that have expanded.

V: TRBV18; size: -; D: TRBD1; J: TRBJ1-1; CDR3: CASSPQGQVNTEAFF; DNA: TGTGCCAGCTCCCCTCAGGGACAGGTGAACACTGAAGCTTTCTTT
V: TRBV15; size: -; D: -; J: TRBJ1-5; CDR3: CATSRGGVGNQPQHF; DNA: TGTGCCACCAGCAGAGGGGGGGTAGGCAATCAGCCCCAGCATTTT
V: TRBV24-1; size: -; D: -; J: TRBJ1-2; CDR3: CATSDFYYGYTF; DNA: TGTGCCACCAGTGATTTTTACTATGGCTACACCTTC
V: TRBV7-8; size: large; D: -; J: TRBJ2-2; CDR3: CASSFPRGTGDTGELFF; DNA: TGTGCCAGCAGCTTCCCGAGGGGCACCGGGGACACCGGGGAGCTGTTTTTT
V: TRBV5-1; size: -; D: TRBD1; J: TRBJ2-4; CDR3: CASRSGTVENIQYF; DNA: TGCGCCAGCAGATCCGGGACAGTCGAAAACATTCAGTACTTC
V: TRBV9; size: -; D: -; J: TRBJ2-3; CDR3: CASSANTLTDTQYF; DNA: TGTGCCAGCAGCGCGAACACCCTCACCGATACGCAGTATTTT
V: TRBV5-1; size: once; D: -; J: TRBJ1-5; CDR3: CASSLETDQPQHF; DNA: TGCGCCAGCAGCTTGGAGACAGATCAGCCCCAGCATTTT
V: TRBV7-9; size: -; D: TRBD1; J: TRBJ1-2; CDR3: CASSWTGTNYGYTF; DNA: TGTGCCAGCAGTTGGACAGGAACTAACTATGGCTACACCTTC
V: TRBV6-5; size: -; D: -; J: TRBJ2-7; CDR3: CASSYSSSGNYEQYF; DNA: TGTGCCAGCAGTTACTCGTCGTCCGGGAACTACGAGCAGTACTTC
V: TRBV30; size: few; D: -; J: TRBJ1-1; CDR3: CAWNRRSNTEAFF; DNA: TGTGCCTGGAACCGGAGATCTAACACTGAAGCTTTCTTT
V: TRBV2; size: once; D: -; J: TRBJ2-1; CDR3: CASSDALGGYEQFF; DNA: TGTGCCAGCAGTGACGCTCTAGGGGGTTATGAGCAGTTCTTC
V: TRBV19; size: -; D: -; J: TRBJ1-2; CDR3: CASRARHRGGASGYTF; DNA: TGTGCCAGTAGGGCGAGACACCGGGGGGGGGCGAGTGGCTACACCTTC
V: TRBV4-1; size: -; D: TRBD1; J: TRBJ1-1; CDR3: CASSHLRQGAQIAFF; DNA: TGCGCCAGCAGCCATCTTAGACAGGGGGCGCAAATTGCTTTCTTT
V: TRBV5-1; size: -; D: -; J: TRBJ1-1; CDR3: CASSFTSGVTAEAFF; DNA: TGCGCCAGCAGCTTCACCTCCGGGGTTACGGCTGAAGCTTTCTTT
V: TRBV24-1; size: -; D: -; J: TRBJ2-2; CDR3: CATSDFPAGELFF; DNA: TGTGCCACCAGTGATTTCCCAGCCGGGGAGCTGTTTTTT
V: TRBV2; size: -; D: -; J: TRBJ1-2; CDR3: CASSAGTNYGYTF; DNA: TGTGCCAGCAGCGCAGGGACTAACTATGGCTACACCTTC
V: TRBV28; size: -; D: -; J: TRBJ2-7; CDR3: CASKTGTTYEQYF; DNA: TGTGCCAGCAAAACAGGGACGACCTACGAGCAGTACTTC
V: TRBV2; size: -; D: TRBD1; J: TRBJ1-1; CDR3: CASSEAGGNTEAFF; DNA: TGTGCCAGCAGTGAGGCAGGGGGGAACACTGAAGCTTTCTTT
V: TRBV7-2; size: -; D: TRBD1; J: TRBJ1-2; CDR3: CASSGEKDRGPGYTF; DNA: TGTGCCAGCAGCGGGGAAAAGGACAGGGGGCCAGGCTACACCTTC
V: TRBV5-1; size: -; D: TRBD1; J: TRBJ1-2; CDR3: CASSPEGTVYYGYTF; DNA: TGCGCCAGCAGCCCGGAAGGGACAGTATACTATGGCTACACCTTC
V: TRBV30; size: -; D: -; J: TRBJ2-1; CDR3: CAWTEYNEQFF; DNA: TGTGCCTGGACGGAGTACAATGAGCAGTTCTTC
V: TRBV11-2; size: -; D: TRBD1; J: TRBJ2-1; CDR3: CASSLGQGVYNEQFF; DNA: TGTGCCAGCAGCTTAGGACAGGGTGTATACAATGAGCAGTTCTTC
V: TRBV7-9; size: -; D: TRBD1; J: TRBJ1-2; CDR3: CASSRSTGGRDYGYTF; DNA: TGTGCCAGCAGCCGTTCTACAGGGGGCCGGGACTATGGCTACACCTTC
V: TRBV30; size: -; D: TRBD1; J: TRBJ1-4; CDR3: CAWSRTGTGNEKLFF; DNA: TGTGCCTGGAGTAGGACCGGGACAGGGAATGAAAAACTGTTTTTT
V: TRBV28; size: -; D: -; J: TRBJ2-7; CDR3: CASSLGQSYEQYF; DNA: TGTGCCAGCAGTTTGGGACAATCCTACGAGCAGTACTTC
V: TRBV3-1/TRBV3-2; size: -; D: TRBD1; J: TRBJ1-2; CDR3: CASSQATGNYGYTF; DNA: TGTGCCAGCAGCCAAGCGACAGGGAACTATGGCTACACCTTC
V: TRBV5-4; size: -; D: TRBD1; J: TRBJ2-5; CDR3: CASSSTGQPSQETQYF; DNA: TGTGCCAGCAGCTCTACGGGACAGCCTTCTCAAGAGACCCAGTACTTC
V: TRBV29-1; size: -; D: -; J: TRBJ1-2; CDR3: CSVGQANYGYTF; DNA: TGCAGCGTCGGTCAAGCTAACTATGGCTACACCTTC
V: TRBV2; size: -; D: -; J: TRBJ1-1; CDR3: CAGGGGLTEAFF; DNA: TGTGCCGGGGGCGGGGGCCTCACTGAAGCTTTCTTT
V: TRBV10-3; size: -; D: -; J: TRBJ1-1; CDR3: CAIRRGLGGRGTEAFF; DNA: TGTGCCATAAGGCGGGGTCTGGGTGGCCGAGGCACTGAAGCTTTCTTT
V: TRBV21-1; size: few; D: -; J: TRBJ2-7; CDR3: CASILRSSYEQYF; DNA: TGTGCCAGCATCCTCAGGAGCTCCTACGAGCAGTACTTC
V: TRBV19; size: -; D: TRBD1; J: TRBJ1-2; CDR3: CASSAAGGQGYTF; DNA: TGTGCCAGTAGTGCCGCAGGGGGCCAGGGCTACACCTTC